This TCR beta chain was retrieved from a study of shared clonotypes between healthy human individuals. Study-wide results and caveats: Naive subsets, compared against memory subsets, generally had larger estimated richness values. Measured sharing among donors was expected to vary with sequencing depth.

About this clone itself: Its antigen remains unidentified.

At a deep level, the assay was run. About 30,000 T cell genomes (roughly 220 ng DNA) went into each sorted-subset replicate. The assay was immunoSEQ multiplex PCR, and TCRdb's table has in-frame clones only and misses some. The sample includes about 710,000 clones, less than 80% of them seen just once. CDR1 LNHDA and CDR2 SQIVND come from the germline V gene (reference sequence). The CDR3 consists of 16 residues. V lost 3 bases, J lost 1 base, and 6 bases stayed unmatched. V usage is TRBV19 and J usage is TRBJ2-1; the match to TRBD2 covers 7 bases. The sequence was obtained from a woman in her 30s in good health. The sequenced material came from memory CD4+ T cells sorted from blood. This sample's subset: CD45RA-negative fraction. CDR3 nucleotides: TGTGCCAGTAGTATTGAGGCTAGCGGTTCCTACAATGAGCAGTTCTTC. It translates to CASSIEASGSYNEQFF.